Shown below are 32 T cell receptor beta chains from a single sample sequenced in a study of blood T cell repertoires in COVID-19. Here immunoSEQ multiplex PCR was the method, and the copy in TCRdb shows in-frame clones only, minus some. The repertoire holds around 320,000 clones, with roughly 90% as singletons. Material for sequencing was PBMCs or T cells enriched from blood (not recorded which). Receptors originate from a woman aged 25 to 39 who had been exposed to COVID-19.

The V and J genes are TRBV4-3 and TRBJ1-3; 8 positions match TRBD1. The germline V gene encodes CDR1 LGHNA and CDR2 YSLEER. Trimming took 0 bases from V and 0 from J; bases not matched to a gene: 4. The CDR3 loop spans 17 amino acids. The CDR3 loop is CASSQDLGTGSGNTIYF. The DNA for the CDR3 is TGCGCCAGCAGCCAAGATCTCGGGACAGGCTCTGGAAACACCATATATTTT.

The genes are TRBV7-9 and TRBJ1-1; 7 bases are a match to TRBD1. Germline CDR1 is SEHNR and CDR2 is FQNEAQ (reference sequence). The CDR3 covers 14 residues. The V segment lost 5 bases and the J segment 1 base; nucleotides outside the gene matches: 4. The CDR3: CASSQQGPNTEAFF. The CDR3 bases are TGTGCCAGCAGCCAACAGGGGCCGAACACTGAAGCTTTCTTT.

The gene calls are TRBV6-5 and TRBJ1-1, with unresolved D. This CDR3 contains 14 residues. V gave up 0 bases and J gave up 7 bases, with 12 bases separating them. From germline, CDR1 is MNHEY and CDR2 SVGAGI. Here the CDR3 reads CASSYSGELSEAFF. The CDR3 nucleotides read TGTGCCAGCAGTTACTCCGGGGAATTGAGTGAAGCTTTCTTT.

J is TRBJ1-1 and V is TRBV28; TRBD1 agrees at 7 bases. The CDR3 loop spans 15 amino acids. The trim removed 3 bases at V and 1 base at J, leaving 5 bases unmatched. Germline-derived CDR1 and CDR2 are MDHEN and SYDVKM. The CDR3 loop is CASSLRGLSNTEAFF. Here the CDR3 DNA reads TGTGCCAGCAGTTTGAGGGGGCTATCGAACACTGAAGCTTTCTTT.

The chain combines TRBV5-1 with TRBJ1-2, with TRBD1 as a possible D gene (6 bases). The CDR3 has 16 amino acids. Germline V gene lookup returns CDR1 SGHRS and CDR2 YFSETQ. Trimming took 0 bases from V and 7 from J, leaving 19 bases between them. The CDR3 region is CASSLGPGGPSIGYTF. Written as DNA, the CDR3 is TGCGCCAGCAGCTTGGGCCCTGGGGGCCCCTCCATTGGCTACACCTTC.

This sequence joins TRBV5-1 and TRBJ1-1; maybe TRBD1 (5 bases). The CDR3 totals 16 residues. V lost 0 bases, J lost 8 bases, and 20 bases lay in between. The germline gives CDR1 SGHRS, CDR2 YFSETQ. The CDR3 DNA is TGCGCCAGCAGCTTGGCCCGGGGGTTGGGGGAGGAAGAAGCTTTCTTT. The encoded protein is CASSLARGLGEEEAFF.

This clone showed up just once. V is TRBV9 and J is TRBJ2-3; the match to TRBD1 covers 8 bases. The CDR3 runs to 16 residues. With V trimmed by 0 bases and J by 6 bases, 9 bases remained unmatched. CDR1 SGDLS and CDR2 YYNGEE come from the germline V gene. The CDR3 sequence is CASSVGSRGLRDTQYF. CDR3 in DNA: TGTGCCAGCAGCGTAGGTAGCAGGGGGCTAAGGGATACGCAGTATTTT.

V and J are TRBV7-2 and TRBJ2-5, with 16 nucleotides matching TRBD2. The germline gives CDR1 SGHTA, CDR2 FQGNSA. With 8 bases clipped from V and 5 bases from J, the junction kept 5 bases outside the gene matches. The length of the CDR3 is 15 residues. The CDR3 bases are TGTGCCAGCGGGACTAGCGGGGGGGCCGGGGAGACCCAGTACTTC. Protein sequence: CASGTSGGAGETQYF.

The CDR3 is CASSPPGDQPQHF. The CDR3 DNA is TGTGCCAGCAGCCCACCGGGGGATCAGCCCCAGCATTTT. V and J are TRBV12-3 or TRBV12-4 and TRBJ1-5; possible D gene TRBD1, 5 bases. Trimming cost V 6 bases and J 5 bases, with 11 bases left between them. The CDR3 totals 13 residues.

This clone occurred once. V is TRBV7-9 and J is TRBJ1-2; a weak D match, TRBD1 (5 bases). Germline V lookup: CDR1 SEHNR, CDR2 FQNEAQ (reference sequence). There are 15 residues in the CDR3. The ends were cut back, 5 bases at V and 4 bases at J, with 17 bases in the middle. Written as DNA, the CDR3 is TGTGCCAGCAGCCAGAATCGCGGGACCCTCTATGGCTACACCTTC. As protein: CASSQNRGTLYGYTF. The full variable domain, in which reference TRBV7-9 and TRBJ1-2 provide the parts outside the CDR3, is DTGVSQNPRHKITKRGQNVTFRCDPISEHNRLYWYRQTLGQGPEFLTYFQNEAQLEKSRLLSDRFSAERPKGSFSTLEIQRTEQGDSAMYLCASSQNRGTLYGYTFGSGTRLTVV.

This chain joins TRBV5-1 and TRBJ2-1; maybe TRBD2 (5 bases). CDR3 size: 14 residues. The V gene lost 3 bases and the J gene lost 6 bases, with 13 bases spanning the gap. Germline assignment: CDR1 SGHRS and CDR2 YFSETQ. The CDR3 coding sequence is TGCGCCAGCAGCTCAGGACTTCAACGCAATGAGCAGTTCTTC. This sequence encodes CASSSGLQRNEQFF.

This chain joins TRBV5-1 and TRBJ2-5; possible D gene TRBD1, 6 bases. V gave up 0 bases and J gave up 5 bases, with 11 bases separating them. Germline CDR1 and CDR2: SGHRS and YFSETQ. This CDR3 has 14 residues. The CDR3 nucleotides read TGCGCCAGCAGCTTGGATCCCCAGGGGGAGACCCAGTACTTC. Protein: CASSLDPQGETQYF.

The chain carries TRBV9 and TRBJ2-7; possibly TRBD1 for D (6 bases). With 0 bases removed from V and 3 bases from J, the gap between germline ends came to 10 bases. The CDR3 extends over 14 amino acids. CDR1 and CDR2 from the germline V gene are SGDLS and YYNGEE. CDR3 sequence: CASSVAVGGYEQYF. CDR3 DNA: TGTGCCAGCAGCGTAGCTGTAGGGGGCTACGAGCAGTACTTC.

The chain employs TRBV19 and TRBJ2-7; TRBD2 might be the D (6 bases). The CDR3 totals 15 residues. The germline V gene has CDR1 LNHDA and CDR2 SQIVND (reference sequence). Between the trimmed V and J ends, which lost 3 bases and 2 bases, there was a span of 14 bases. This CDR3 is CASSIFGGKAYEQYF. The CDR3, as DNA: TGTGCCAGTAGTATCTTCGGGGGAAAAGCCTACGAGCAGTACTTC.

The rearrangement uses TRBV4-1 and TRBJ1-1; the match to TRBD1 covers 7 bases. Trimming at V came to 2 bases and at J to 1 base, leaving 7 bases not matched to a gene. CDR1 MGHRA and CDR2 YSYEKL come from the germline V gene. The CDR3 length is 16 residues. The CDR3 bases are TGCGCCAGCAGCCAAAACCGACAGGGACGGAACACTGAAGCTTTCTTT. Residues: CASSQNRQGRNTEAFF.

V is TRBV12-5 and J is TRBJ2-5; D is possibly TRBD2 (5 bases). Trimming shortened V by 2 bases and J by 4 bases, and 8 bases separated the two germline ends. Germline values: CDR1 LGHNT, CDR2 FRNRAP. The CDR3 consists of 13 residues. The CDR3 reads CASGLKEGETQYF. For the CDR3, the DNA is TGTGCTAGTGGTTTGAAAGAGGGAGAGACCCAGTACTTC.

The genes are TRBV4-1 and TRBJ1-1; D perhaps matches TRBD1 (6 bases). Germline V gene lookup returns CDR1 MGHRA and CDR2 YSYEKL. Trimming removed 2 bases at V and 1 base at J, with 14 bases between. The CDR3 sequence is 16 residues long. The CDR3 DNA sequence: TGCGCCAGCAGCCAAATAGGGGGGGTAGGGAACACTGAAGCTTTCTTT. This encodes CASSQIGGVGNTEAFF.

The chain uses TRBV18 and TRBJ1-2; a weak D match, TRBD1 (6 bases). Trimming left V 3 bases short and J 4 bases short, with 12 bases between. This CDR3 has 14 residues. Germline values: CDR1 KGHSH, CDR2 LQKENI. The CDR3 region is CASSPEGGGYGYTF. CDR3 in DNA: TGTGCCAGCTCACCGGAAGGGGGTGGCTATGGCTACACCTTC.

V is TRBV7-9 and J is TRBJ1-6; D is unclear. Germline CDR1 is SEHNR and CDR2 is FQNEAQ (reference sequence). The V and J ends lost 6 bases and 7 bases respectively, with 10 bases between them. The CDR3 is made up of 13 amino acids. This CDR3 is CASSDTRNSPLHF. DNA of the CDR3: TGTGCCAGCAGTGACACTCGAAATTCACCCCTCCACTTT. The variable domain in full, completed from reference TRBV7-9 and TRBJ1-6, reads DTGVSQNPRHKITKRGQNVTFRCDPISEHNRLYWYRQTLGQGPEFLTYFQNEAQLEKSRLLSDRFSAERPKGSFSTLEIQRTEQGDSAMYLCASSDTRNSPLHFGNGTRLTVT.

With respect to this clone: A junction boundary mismatches the germline segment, possibly from a read error. This chain uses TRBV3-1 (or the pseudogene TRBV3-2) with TRBJ2-3, with TRBD2 as a possible D gene (5 bases). The CDR3 consists of 13 residues. CDR1 LGHDT and CDR2 YNNKEL come from the germline V gene (reference sequence). For the CDR3, the DNA is TGTGCCAGCAGCGAAGAGGGAGTTGGTACGCAGTATTTT. This encodes CASSEEGVGTQYF.

This clone was detected only once. The rearrangement joins TRBV29-1 to TRBJ1-1; 7 bases line up with TRBD1. The germline CDR1 and CDR2 sequences are SQVTM and ANQGSEA. This CDR3 comprises 15 residues. The V segment lost 0 bases and the J segment 3 bases; nucleotides outside the gene matches: 7. CDR3 sequence reads: CSVEDQDRVYTEAFF. Here the CDR3 DNA reads TGCAGCGTTGAAGATCAAGACAGGGTCTACACTGAAGCTTTCTTT.

The rearrangement joins TRBV6-5 to TRBJ1-2, with 9 bases aligning to TRBD1. The CDR3 contains 14 residues. Trimming at V came to 6 bases and at J to 5 bases, leaving 7 bases not matched to a gene. Germline V CDR1 and CDR2: MNHEY, SVGAGI. The CDR3 spells CASRIRQGGYGYTF. The CDR3 nucleotides are TGTGCCAGCAGGATTAGACAGGGGGGGTATGGCTACACCTTC.

The gene calls are TRBV7-2 and TRBJ2-7, with 12 bases matching TRBD2. Germline V lookup: CDR1 SGHTA, CDR2 FQGNSA. J lost 5 bases, V lost 3 bases, and 8 bases had no gene match. CDR3 length: 16 residues. The chain's CDR3 is CASSFFGLAGIDEQYF. DNA for the CDR3: TGTGCCAGCAGCTTTTTCGGACTAGCGGGGATCGACGAGCAGTACTTC.

The chain has TRBV5-6 and TRBJ1-5; D is unclear. This CDR3 has 17 amino acids. Germline lookup yields CDR1 SGHDT and CDR2 YYEEEE. Deletions cut 4 bases from V and 1 base from J, with 18 bases between. CDR3 sequence (DNA): TGTGCCAGCAGCGCTATAGCGGGTAAGGGAAGCAATCAGCCCCAGCATTTT. Its protein is CASSAIAGKGSNQPQHF.

This clone was detected only a few times. The chain is built from TRBV19 and TRBJ1-2; 7 positions match TRBD1. Looked up from germline, CDR1 is LNHDA and CDR2 is SQIVND (reference sequence). The V and J ends lost 4 bases and 5 bases, in that order; junction bases with no gene match: 10. CDR3 length: 15 residues. The CDR3 region is CASSTRTGTGYGYTF. The CDR3 DNA sequence: TGTGCCAGTAGTACCCGGACAGGAACGGGGTATGGCTACACCTTC.

This clone has only one observation. This chain connects TRBV6-5 to TRBJ1-4; 9 bases agree with TRBD1. The CDR3 contains 14 residues. The germline V gene encodes CDR1 MNHEY and CDR2 SVGAGI. Trimming took 6 bases from V and 8 from J; bases not matched to a gene: 7. The CDR3 sequence is CASRLQGAGEKLFF. CDR3 sequence (DNA): TGTGCCAGCAGGTTACAGGGGGCGGGAGAAAAACTGTTTTTT.

The chain combines TRBV18 with TRBJ2-3; D gene uncertain. The CDR3 loop spans 15 amino acids. Germline V gene sequence: CDR1 KGHSH, CDR2 LQKENI. Trimming took 1 base from V and 1 from J, leaving 9 bases between them. This CDR3 reads CASSPLSQGTDTQYF. CDR3 DNA: TGTGCCAGCTCACCACTGAGTCAAGGCACAGATACGCAGTATTTT.

The chain links TRBV9 to TRBJ1-3; D gene unclear. CDR3 length: 12 residues. Germline CDR1 SGDLS, CDR2 YYNGEE. V lost 7 bases and J 0 bases, leaving 5 bases between the germline ends. CDR3 DNA sequence: TGTGCCAGCTCTACCTCTGGAAACACCATATATTTT. Protein product: CASSTSGNTIYF.

The chain couples TRBV13 to TRBJ1-4; 8 bases map to TRBD1. The CDR3 has 14 residues. The ends lost 5 bases at V and 7 bases at J; junction bases unmatched: 6. Germline assignment: CDR1 PRHDT and CDR2 FYEKMQ (reference sequence). Written as DNA, the CDR3 is TGTGCCAGCAGCCGACGGGACAGGTCTGAAAAACTGTTTTTT. Encoded protein: CASSRRDRSEKLFF.

This sequence joins TRBV6-6 and TRBJ2-5, with TRBD1 matching over 8 bases. The CDR3 loop spans 13 amino acids. Germline CDR1 reads MNHNY; CDR2 reads SVGAGI (reference sequence). Unmatched junction bases numbered 6, after V lost 7 bases and J lost 5 bases. DNA of the CDR3: TGTGCCAGCAAGGCCAGGGGGCTGGAGACCCAGTACTTC. Protein sequence: CASKARGLETQYF.

This clone was counted once. The chain combines TRBV4-3 with TRBJ1-5, with D perhaps TRBD1 (5 bases). CDR3 size: 15 residues. CDR1 and CDR2 from the germline V gene are LGHNA and YSLEER. V was pared by 0 bases and J by 3 bases, with 9 bases between. CDR3 in DNA: TGCGCCAGCAGCCAAGATCGGGGGAACAATCAGCCCCAGCATTTT. This gives the protein CASSQDRGNNQPQHF.

V and J are TRBV15 and TRBJ1-2; TRBD1 matches at 7 bases. Losses at the gene ends were 1 base for V and 4 bases for J; bases not matched to a gene: 18. This CDR3 is built from 19 residues. CDR1 is LNHNV, CDR2 YYDKDF, per germline (reference sequence). The CDR3 loop is CATSRVFWDRKLRGYGYTF. Here the CDR3 DNA reads TGTGCCACCAGCAGAGTCTTTTGGGACAGAAAGTTAAGGGGCTATGGCTACACCTTC.